This T cell receptor beta chain was recorded in a study of cytomegalovirus exposure and HLA in healthy donors. Vbeta (60) and Jbeta (13) primers were used in the PCR. The protocol was immunoSEQ multiplex PCR, while the TCRdb copy is restricted to in-frame clones and leaves out a portion. The table records more than 95,000 clones, approximately 74% of them present only once. Comments on this clone: Antigen specificity is unknown.

Study-wide results and limits: In a later analysis, V- and J-gene trimming of beta chains associated with a DCLRE1C missense variant, replicated independently.

Sequences were obtained from PBMCs. This TCR came from a middle-aged man in good health and CMV-seropositive.

The CDR3: CASSLQGAQGYTF. In DNA form, the CDR3 reads TGTGCCAGCAGTTTACAGGGGGCGCAGGGCTACACCTTC. The chain combines TRBV6-5 with TRBJ1-2; 9 nucleotides align to TRBD1. The J segment lost 8 bases and the V segment lost 4 bases, leaving 5 bases of the junction unmatched. Per germline, CDR1 MNHEY and CDR2 SVGAGI. The CDR3 spans 13 residues.